These T cell receptor beta chains were read from a single sample in a study of graft-versus-host responses after intestinal transplantation. Assay: immunoSEQ multiplex PCR; the TCRdb copy retains only in-frame clones and omits some. In the table there are some 120,000 clones, 85% to 95% of which are singletons. Their target antigens are unknown. Source: unstimulated CD8+ T cells sorted from spleen or lymph node cells, taken before transplant. The source is a human donor who was the organ donor for an intestinal transplant. Each CDR3 is given with its conserved first and last residue. The D gene is left open where the match is weak. Size is omitted from some rows. Given values are once, few, many or a class for expanded clones.

J gene | clone size | V gene | D gene | CDR3 DNA | CDR3 protein
TRBJ2-7 | NA | TRBV11-2 | NA | TGTGCCAGCAGCCCGCACCCCTCAGGCGAGCAGTACTTC | CASSPHPSGEQYF
TRBJ1-5 | NA | TRBV10-2 | NA | TGCGCCAGCAGTGAGCTTGGCACCTATAGCAATCAGCCCCAGCATTTT | CASSELGTYSNQPQHF
TRBJ2-7 | few | TRBV6-6 | NA | TGTGCCAGCAGTCAAGGGGACGAGCAGTACTTC | CASSQGDEQYF
TRBJ2-7 | NA | TRBV4-2 | NA | TGTGCCAGCAGCCAGGTTTTTTCCTACGAGCAGTACTTC | CASSQVFSYEQYF
TRBJ2-7 | NA | TRBV2 | NA | TGTGCCAGCAGTGAAGACCTGCGGATCCTTTACGAGCAGTACTTC | CASSEDLRILYEQYF
TRBJ1-5 | NA | TRBV19 | NA | TGTGCCAGTAGTATAGTGCAGGGAGGTCAGCCCCAGCATTTT | CASSIVQGGQPQHF
TRBJ2-1 | NA | TRBV7-6 | NA | TGTGCCAGCAGCTTAGCTAGCGACTACAATGAGCAGTTCTTC | CASSLASDYNEQFF
TRBJ2-3 | NA | TRBV28 | NA | TGTGCCAGCAGCCCGGTCTTTGAGTCAACAGATACGCAGTATTTT | CASSPVFESTDTQYF
TRBJ2-5 | NA | TRBV7-6 | NA | TGTGCCAGCAGCTTAGTCAGGACAGCAGAGACCCAGTACTTC | CASSLVRTAETQYF
TRBJ2-7 | NA | TRBV7-9 | NA | TGTGCCAGCAGCTTAGGGACCTACGAGCAGTACTTC | CASSLGTYEQYF
TRBJ1-1 | NA | TRBV6-5 | TRBD1 | TGTGCCAGCAGTGAAAACAGGGGTAACACTGAAGCTTTCTTT | CASSENRGNTEAFF
TRBJ2-2 | NA | TRBV19 | NA | TGTGCCACCCGAGCGACAGGAACCGGGGAGCTGTTTTTT | CATRATGTGELFF
TRBJ1-4 | NA | TRBV7-9 | TRBD1 | TGTGCCATCAGAGACAGGGAAGAAAAACTGTTTTTT | CAIRDREEKLFF
TRBJ1-1 | NA | TRBV2 | NA | TGTGCCACAGGGCGGGGCACTGAAGCTTTCTTT | CATGRGTEAFF
TRBJ2-3 | NA | TRBV5-4 | NA | TGTGCCAGCAGCTCCAGGGAATATACGCAGTATTTT | CASSSREYTQYF
TRBJ2-1 | NA | TRBV9 | NA | TGTGCCAGCAGCTATAAGCCGGCGTCCTACAATGAGCAGTTCTTC | CASSYKPASYNEQFF
TRBJ2-7 | NA | TRBV28 | NA | TGTGCCAGCAGTTTATCTCTGGACTCTCCATTCTACGAGCAGTACTTC | CASSLSLDSPFYEQYF
TRBJ2-7 | NA | TRBV27 | TRBD1 | TGTGCCAGCAGCTGGACAGGGGGCGGTGAGCAGTACTTC | CASSWTGGGEQYF
TRBJ1-2 | NA | TRBV6-1 | NA | TGTGCCACCTTGGGACTGCTAAACTATGGCTACACCTTC | CATLGLLNYGYTF
TRBJ2-7 | NA | TRBV5-4 | NA | TGTGCCAGCAGCCCCGCGGCAGGGAGCGAGCAGTACTTC | CASSPAAGSEQYF
TRBJ2-2 | NA | TRBV27 | NA | TGTGCCAGCAGTCTCCCTGGGGAGTGGGAGCTGTTTTTT | CASSLPGEWELFF
TRBJ2-2 | NA | TRBV5-5 | NA | TGTGCCAGCAGCTTTGGGGGGACCGGGGAGCTGTTTTTT | CASSFGGTGELFF
TRBJ2-2 | NA | TRBV11-3 | NA | TGTGCCAGCAGCTTAGGGTTGGCCGGGGAGCTGTTTTTT | CASSLGLAGELFF
TRBJ1-1 | NA | TRBV10-3 | TRBD1 | TGTGCCATCAGTGAAACAGCAGGGGGCCAGACTGAAGCTTTCTTT | CAISETAGGQTEAFF
TRBJ2-2 | NA | TRBV19 | NA | TGTGCCAGTACCCCTGCGACAGTATGGGCCGGGGAGCTGTTTTTT | CASTPATVWAGELFF
TRBJ2-5 | NA | TRBV13 | TRBD2 | TGTGCCAGCAGCTTTGGACTAGAAGAGACCCAGTACTTC | CASSFGLEETQYF
TRBJ2-1 | NA | TRBV14 | TRBD2 | TGTGCCAGCAGCCAAGATCAACTAGCGGGGTACAATGAGCAGTTCTTC | CASSQDQLAGYNEQFF
TRBJ2-7 | few | TRBV4-3 | TRBD2 | TGCGCCAGCAGCCATGGAGCGGGAGTCGCTGGCGAGCAGTACTTC | CASSHGAGVAGEQYF
TRBJ1-2 | NA | TRBV5-6 | NA | TGTGCCAGCAGCTCCCCCTGGGAGAACTATGGCTACACCTTC | CASSSPWENYGYTF
TRBJ2-7 | once | TRBV2 | TRBD1 | TGTGCCAGCAGCGGACAGGGAGCCTACGAGCAGTACTTC | CASSGQGAYEQYF
TRBJ2-4 | once | TRBV27 | NA | TGTGCCAGCAGTTTAGGGACCAAAAACATTCAGTACTTC | CASSLGTKNIQYF
TRBJ1-3 | NA | TRBV5-1 | TRBD1 | TGCGCCAGCAGCTTGGACAGGGGTGGTGGAAACACCATATATTTT | CASSLDRGGGNTIYF
TRBJ2-3 | NA | TRBV10-3 | TRBD2 | TGTGCCATCAGCCTCTCGATCCAGCGGGAGAGGGGTGATACGCAGTATTTT | CAISLSIQRERGDTQYF
TRBJ2-3 | once | TRBV27 | TRBD2 | TGTGCCAGCAGGCCAAGCGGGATGAATACGCAGTATTTT | CASRPSGMNTQYF
TRBJ1-1 | NA | TRBV4-2 | TRBD1 | TGTGCCAGCAGCCAGCGGCAGGGGGCGAACACTGAAGCTTTCTTT | CASSQRQGANTEAFF
TRBJ2-3 | NA | TRBV6-6 | TRBD2 | TGTGCCAGCGGTCGACTAGCGGGAGCTGATAGGGATACGCAGTATTTT | CASGRLAGADRDTQYF
TRBJ2-1 | few | TRBV5-6 | TRBD2 | TGTGCCAGCAGCTTGGAGGGGAGGGCTAGCGGGCTAATCTACAATGAGCAGTTCTTC | CASSLEGRASGLIYNEQFF
TRBJ2-7 | NA | TRBV4-1 | TRBD2 | TGCGCCAGCAGCCAAGTTTTTTTGGGAGGGGACTACGAGCAGTACTTC | CASSQVFLGGDYEQYF
TRBJ1-1 | NA | TRBV4-1 | NA | TGCGCCAGCAGCCAAGCAGGCGGGGGCACTGAAGCTTTCTTT | CASSQAGGGTEAFF
TRBJ2-3 | NA | TRBV10-3 | NA | TGTGCCATCAGTGAGTGCTCTCTTGAGCGGAGGTACAGAGGGAGCTGGGCAGATACGCAGTATTTT | CAISECSLERRYRGSWADTQYF
TRBJ1-3 | NA | TRBV9 | NA | TGTGCCAGCAGCGCGACTGATGACTCTGGAAACACCATATATTTT | CASSATDDSGNTIYF
TRBJ2-5 | NA | TRBV6-1 | TRBD2 | TGTGCCAGCAAGCGGGGAGAGACCCAGTACTTC | CASKRGETQYF
TRBJ1-3 | NA | TRBV6-1 | TRBD1 | TGTGCCAGCAGTGTACCTACAGGGGCCTTAAGAGGAAACACCATATATTTT | CASSVPTGALRGNTIYF
TRBJ2-1 | once | TRBV11-2 | TRBD2 | TGTGCCAGCAGCTGGGGACCGGGACTAAATTACAATGAGCAGTTCTTC | CASSWGPGLNYNEQFF
TRBJ1-1 | NA | TRBV27 | NA | TGTGCCAGATCTACCCTCAAAACCGGGGTAACGAACACTGAAGCTTTCTTT | CARSTLKTGVTNTEAFF
TRBJ2-1 | NA | TRBV2 | TRBD2 | TGTGCCAGCAAAAAGCGGGAGCCACCCAATGAGCAGTTCTTC | CASKKREPPNEQFF
TRBJ1-2 | NA | TRBV7-2 | TRBD1 | TGTGCCAGCAGCTTCGGGGTAGGGGGCGCCGTTCCGGACTATGGCTACACCTTC | CASSFGVGGAVPDYGYTF
TRBJ2-1 | NA | TRBV7-9 | NA | TGTGCCAGCAGCTCAGGGGCTGCTTACAATGAGCAGTTCTTC | CASSSGAAYNEQFF
TRBJ1-1 | NA | TRBV30 | NA | TGTGCCTGGAGTGTTCTGGATTACGGCACTGAAGCTTTCTTT | CAWSVLDYGTEAFF
TRBJ2-7 | NA | TRBV4-2 | NA | TGTGCCAGCAGCTTAGCTAGGCAGGGGAGGGGGGAGCAGTACTTC | CASSLARQGRGEQYF
TRBJ2-3 | NA | TRBV7-9 | NA | TGTGCCAGCAGCTTTGGGGGTGATACGCAGTATTTT | CASSFGGDTQYF
TRBJ2-7 | NA | TRBV2 | TRBD2 | TGTGCCAGCAGATCTAAGCGGGAGGGCCGGGCGGTCTCCTACGAGCAGTACTTC | CASRSKREGRAVSYEQYF
TRBJ2-3 | NA | TRBV19 | TRBD2 | TGTGCCAGTAGTATCCCCCGGGGCGATAGCGGGAGATCGGGCACAGATACGCAGTATTTT | CASSIPRGDSGRSGTDTQYF
TRBJ2-2 | NA | TRBV9 | NA | TGTGCCAGCAGCGTAGGCCGGGGAAACACCGGGGAGCTGTTTTTT | CASSVGRGNTGELFF